This T cell receptor beta chain appears in the sequencing data of a study of regulatory T cells in long-lasting Graves disease. Across the study: Persistent Graves' disease required over 5 years of antithyroid drugs and positive TSH receptor antibodies.

Germline CDR1 LGHDT, CDR2 YNNKEL (reference sequence). V dropped 4 bases and J dropped 4; count of bases not matched to a gene: 5. CDR3 length: 14 amino acids. Both iRepertoire HTBI primers and Arm-PCR of CDR3 regions were used to build the TCR beta libraries. TCRdb reanalysed the multiplex PCR reads using MiXCR and keeps one entry per CDR3 protein. The data show some 430,000 distinct CDR3 sequences, 20% to 25% seen once. This clonotype was seen repeatedly, ten times or more. Time point specified: persistent/refractory GD, antithyroid drugs over 5 years with positive TRAb. Making the TCR library involved RNA that had been extracted from PBMCs.

The sample in question was peripheral blood mononuclear cells (PBMCs), obtained when the disease was refractory, from a patient treated with antithyroid drugs. The sequence was obtained from a female donor with Graves disease. The gene calls are TRBV3-1 and TRBJ2-7; 9 bases match TRBD1. The CDR3 bases are TGTGCCAGCAGCCCCCGGGACAGGGAGTACGAGCAGTACTTC. This gives the protein CASSPRDREYEQYF.